A single sample gave rise to the 27 T cell receptor beta chains below, sequenced in a study of T cells after yellow fever vaccination. TCRdb itself ran the 5' RACE reads through MiXCR, one entry per CDR3 protein. The sample includes 250,000 to 300,000 distinct CDR3 sequences, approximately 12% of them seen just once. The source was CD4+ T cells sorted from PBMCs, collected 45 days after the yellow fever booster vaccination. These receptors originate from a man between 25 and 39 years old who received the YFV17D yellow fever vaccine.

In its sample, this clonotype was seen a few times. This chain connects TRBV9 to TRBJ2-1; D might be TRBD2 (5 bases). The germline V and J ends were trimmed by 4 bases and 10 bases, with 15 bases remaining between them. In germline, CDR1 is SGDLS, CDR2 YYNGEE. The CDR3 spans 13 residues. The CDR3 nucleotides read TGTGCCAGCAGCACCCGAGAGGGCCTGGAGCAGTTCTTC. Amino acid sequence: CASSTREGLEQFF.

This clonotype appeared many times. This chain connects TRBV29-1 to TRBJ2-7; 7 bases are a match to TRBD2. V gave up 4 bases and J gave up 3 bases; unmatched junction bases: 9. The CDR3 extends over 14 amino acids. Germline V lookup: CDR1 SQVTM, CDR2 ANQGSEA. CDR3 nucleotide sequence: TGCAGCGTTGTCGAGGCGGGAGTGTTCTACGAGCAGTACTTC. Its translation is CSVVEAGVFYEQYF.

This clonotype was counted between two and nine times. The chain has TRBV12-3 or TRBV12-4 and TRBJ2-3; 9 nucleotides align to TRBD2. V shed 6 bases, J shed 2 bases, and the junction held 6 bases outside the gene matches. The CDR3 is 15 amino acids. The CDR3 DNA reads as TGTGCCAGCAGGCTGGCGGGAGGGCTCACAGATACGCAGTATTTT. Translating gives CASRLAGGLTDTQYF.

The chain couples TRBV20-1 to TRBJ1-1, with D perhaps TRBD1 (5 bases). Germline V lookup: CDR1 DFQATT, CDR2 SNEGSKA (reference sequence). The CDR3 totals 14 residues. The V and J ends lost 3 bases and 5 bases respectively, with 16 bases between them. The CDR3: CSASRRYGGTEAFF. CDR3 sequence (DNA): TGCAGTGCTAGTCGCCGTTACGGGGGAACTGAAGCTTTCTTT.

This clonotype was seen a few times. The rearrangement joins TRBV5-1 to TRBJ2-5, with D perhaps TRBD2 (7 bases). With 4 bases removed from V and 5 bases from J, the gap between germline ends came to 9 bases. In germline, CDR1 is SGHRS, CDR2 YFSETQ. The CDR3 sequence is 12 residues long. The CDR3 protein is CASSRGAETQYF. The CDR3 bases are TGCGCCAGCAGCCGGGGGGCGGAGACCCAGTACTTC.

The sample holds a few counts of this clonotype. This sequence joins TRBV21-1 and TRBJ2-7. TRBV21-1 is termed a pseudogene. The CDR3 is 13 amino acids. Here the CDR3 reads CARMMSVSYEQYF. The CDR3, as DNA: TGTGCCAGGATGATGAGTGTATCCTACGAGCAGTACTTC.

The genes are TRBV5-1 and TRBJ1-1, with 7 bases lining up with TRBD1. Germline CDR1 and CDR2: SGHRS and YFSETQ. This CDR3 region has 15 residues. Losses at the gene ends were 6 bases for V and 4 bases for J; bases not matched to a gene: 12. CDR3 residues: CASTRQGSGLTEAFF. The CDR3 DNA reads TGCGCCAGCACCCGACAGGGAAGTGGCCTCACTGAAGCTTTCTTT.

The rearrangement links TRBV4-3 to TRBJ2-3, with 9 bases matching TRBD2. The CDR3 contains 17 residues. Trimming at V came to 0 bases and at J to 2 bases, leaving 6 bases not matched to a gene. CDR1 is LGHNA and CDR2 is YSLEER in the germline V gene. The CDR3 sequence is CASSQEKTSGYTDTQYF. The CDR3 DNA reads as TGCGCCAGCAGCCAAGAGAAAACTAGCGGGTACACAGATACGCAGTATTTT.

The chain joins TRBV7-9 to TRBJ2-7, with D hard to call. Germline lookup yields CDR1 SEHNR and CDR2 FQNEAQ (reference sequence). The ends were cut back, 1 base at V and 0 bases at J, with 10 bases in the middle. The CDR3 has 15 residues. The CDR3 here is CASSLGEASSYEQYF. The CDR3 DNA reads TGTGCCAGCAGCTTAGGAGAGGCCAGCTCCTACGAGCAGTACTTC.

The CDR3 DNA sequence: TGCGCCAGCAGTGAGTCGGGGTTACTCACCTACAATGAGCAGTTCTTC. Translated, it gives CASSESGLLTYNEQFF. The chain is built from TRBV10-1 and TRBJ2-1; D is unresolved. The V gene lost 0 bases and the J gene lost 2 bases, with 11 bases spanning the gap. This CDR3 region has 16 residues. Looked up from germline, CDR1 is WNHNN and CDR2 is SYGVQD (reference sequence).

This chain uses TRBV7-2 with TRBJ2-2, with TRBD2 matching 14 bases. After removal of 4 bases from V and 7 bases from J, the junction contained 5 bases not matched to a gene. The CDR3 has 16 residues. CDR1 SGHTA and CDR2 FQGNSA come from the germline V gene. The CDR3 nucleotides are TGTGCCAGCAGCTCGACTGGGACTAGCGGGGGCGGGGAGCTGTTTTTT. Translated, it gives CASSSTGTSGGGELFF.

The table lists this clonotype with a few counts. The rearrangement uses TRBV7-2 and TRBJ1-5; no clear D. V lost 2 bases to trimming and J lost 0 bases, with 5 bases between them. Germline CDR1 is SGHTA and CDR2 is FQGNSA. This CDR3 has 14 residues. The CDR3: CASSLSNSNQPQHF. The CDR3 DNA reads as TGTGCCAGCAGCTTAAGTAATAGCAATCAGCCCCAGCATTTT.

This clonotype came up a few times. V usage is TRBV7-3 and J usage is TRBJ2-1, with TRBD2 matching 9 bases. CDR3 size: 15 residues. CDR1 and CDR2 (germline): SGHTA, FQGTGA. V gave up 0 bases and J gave up 9 bases; unmatched junction bases: 6. The CDR3 nucleotides read TGTGCCAGCAGCTTAACCGCGGGAGGGCCGAGTGAGCAGTTCTTC. Its translation is CASSLTAGGPSEQFF.

This chain connects TRBV5-8 to TRBJ2-4, with D possibly TRBD2 on 6 matching bases. Germline V lookup: CDR1 SGHTS, CDR2 YDEGEE. This CDR3 comprises 16 residues. The V end lost 4 bases, the J end lost 5 bases, and 19 bases lay between the germline ends. CDR3 residues: CASSIPTQRVQNIQYF. DNA of the CDR3: TGTGCCAGCAGCATACCGACCCAGCGGGTACAAAACATTCAGTACTTC.

This clonotype occurred a few times. This chain links TRBV4-3 with TRBJ2-7, with 9 bases lining up with TRBD1. With 0 bases clipped from V and 4 bases from J, the junction kept 7 bases outside the gene matches. The CDR3 totals 16 residues. Per the germline V gene, CDR1 is LGHNA and CDR2 is YSLEER. CDR3 sequence: CASSQDRDRAKYEQYF. CDR3 in DNA: TGCGCCAGCAGCCAAGACCGGGACAGGGCAAAGTACGAGCAGTACTTC.

This clonotype was recorded a few times. V gene TRBV12-3 or TRBV12-4 combines with J gene TRBJ2-1, with D perhaps matching TRBD1 (5 bases). The V end lost 2 bases, the J end lost 7 bases, and 18 bases lay between the germline ends. This CDR3 spans 16 amino acids. CDR3 DNA sequence: TGTGCCAGCAGTTTAAGGGTGACTCAGGGCTCTAATGAGCAGTTCTTC. This codes for CASSLRVTQGSNEQFF.

This clonotype turned up a few times. The J gene is TRBJ2-7, the V gene TRBV20-1, with D maybe TRBD1 (5 bases). The CDR3 has 13 residues. Trimming shortened V by 6 bases and J by 2 bases, and 14 bases separated the two germline ends. From germline, CDR1 is DFQATT and CDR2 SNEGSKA (reference sequence). CDR3 protein: CSALDPDTYEQYF. CDR3 nucleotides: TGCAGTGCCCTCGACCCGGACACCTACGAGCAGTACTTC.

This clonotype occurred a few times. The genes are TRBV24-1 and TRBJ2-2, with D uncertain. This CDR3 has 13 residues. V dropped 3 bases and J dropped 3 bases, with 4 bases sitting between them. CDR1 KGHDR and CDR2 SFDVKD come from the germline V gene. CDR3 amino acids: CATSDGYTGELFF. In DNA, the CDR3 is TGTGCCACCAGTGATGGGTACACCGGGGAGCTGTTTTTT.

The V gene is TRBV6-1, the J gene TRBJ2-7, with D possibly TRBD1 on 5 matching bases. From germline, CDR1 is MNHNS and CDR2 SASEGT. V was cut by 4 bases and J by 7 bases, with 14 bases left in between. CDR3 length equals 13 residues. The chain's CDR3 is CASSAARDKEQYF. CDR3 DNA: TGTGCCAGCAGTGCTGCCAGGGATAAGGAGCAGTACTTC.

This clonotype was counted a few times. The chain joins TRBV5-1 to TRBJ1-1; the D gene is possibly TRBD1 (6 bases). The V and J ends lost 7 bases and 0 bases respectively, with 16 bases between them. This CDR3 contains 15 residues. The germline gives CDR1 SGHRS, CDR2 YFSETQ. In DNA, the CDR3 is TGCGCCAGCCTCTTAGGACCAGGGGTGAACACTGAAGCTTTCTTT. It specifies CASLLGPGVNTEAFF.

This clonotype was recorded a few times. The chain couples TRBV7-2 to TRBJ2-7; D unresolved. V was cut by 4 bases and J by 3 bases, with 7 bases left in between. CDR3 length: 12 residues. Germline V gives CDR1 SGHTA, CDR2 FQGNSA. Written as DNA, the CDR3 is TGTGCCAGCAGCTCCAATAACTACGAGCAGTACTTC. This gives the protein CASSSNNYEQYF. Full variable domain (remainder filled in from reference TRBV7-2 and TRBJ2-7): GAGVSQSPSNKVTEKGKDVELRCDPISGHTALYWYRQSLGQGLEFLIYFQGNSAPDKSGLPSDRFSAERTGGSVSTLTIQRTQQEDSAVYLCASSSNNYEQYFGPGTRLTVT.

This chain joins TRBV5-1 and TRBJ2-1; perhaps TRBD2 as D (6 bases). Deletions cut 7 bases from V and 0 bases from J, with 17 bases between. The germline CDR1 and CDR2 sequences are SGHRS and YFSETQ. This CDR3 spans 16 amino acids. As DNA, the CDR3 is TGCGCCAGCCGGCAAGATAGCGGAAGCTCCTACAATGAGCAGTTCTTC. Amino acid sequence: CASRQDSGSSYNEQFF.

This clonotype was found a few times. The chain uses TRBV5-1 and TRBJ2-1; TRBD2 agrees at 9 bases. The CDR3 runs to 15 residues. The germline gives CDR1 SGHRS, CDR2 YFSETQ. Trimming took 2 bases from V and 6 from J; bases not matched to a gene: 6. CDR3 region: CASSFFLAGVNEQFF. In nucleotides, the CDR3 is TGCGCCAGCAGCTTTTTTTTAGCGGGAGTCAATGAGCAGTTCTTC. The full variable domain, in which reference TRBV5-1 and TRBJ2-1 provide the parts outside the CDR3, is KAGVTQTPRYLIKTRGQQVTLSCSPISGHRSVSWYQQTPGQGLQFLFEYFSETQRNKGNFPGRFSGRQFSNSRSEMNVSTLELGDSALYLCASSFFLAGVNEQFFGPGTRLTVL.

The genes are TRBV7-2 and TRBJ2-1, with 8 bases that match TRBD2. This CDR3 comprises 16 residues. CDR1 and CDR2 from the germline V gene are SGHTA and FQGNSA. The V and J ends lost 7 bases and 6 bases, in that order; junction bases with no gene match: 14. This CDR3 reads CASTERAGVPINEQFF. The CDR3 DNA reads TGTGCCAGCACCGAGAGAGCGGGAGTCCCCATCAATGAGCAGTTCTTC. Based on the CDR3 plus reference TRBV7-2 and TRBJ2-1, the full variable domain is GAGVSQSPSNKVTEKGKDVELRCDPISGHTALYWYRQSLGQGLEFLIYFQGNSAPDKSGLPSDRFSAERTGGSVSTLTIQRTQQEDSAVYLCASTERAGVPINEQFFGPGTRLTVL.

This clonotype was detected only a few times. The chain combines TRBV29-1 with TRBJ2-2; 7 bases line up with TRBD1. Germline CDR1 reads SQVTM; CDR2 reads ANQGSEA. CDR3 length: 14 residues. With 6 bases clipped from V and 6 bases from J, the junction kept 10 bases outside the gene matches. DNA of the CDR3: TGCAGCGTGTATCAGACAGGGACGGCCGGGGAGCTGTTTTTT. This encodes CSVYQTGTAGELFF.

This clonotype was detected a few times. V is TRBV5-6 and J is TRBJ2-7; unclear D gene. Germline V CDR1 and CDR2: SGHDT, YYEEEE. The CDR3 runs to 11 residues. Deletions cut 4 bases from V and 9 bases from J, with 11 bases between. The CDR3 DNA reads as TGTGCCAGCAGCGCAGCCGACTGGCAGTACTTC. This codes for CASSAADWQYF.

The chain uses TRBV5-1 and TRBJ2-3; D remains ambiguous. The CDR3 has 11 amino acids. Per the germline V gene, CDR1 is SGHRS and CDR2 is YFSETQ. V was clipped by 6 bases and J by 5 bases, with 7 bases between them. CDR3 coding DNA: TGCGCCAGCAAAGTTGAAGATACGCAGTATTTT. Protein: CASKVEDTQYF.